This is a list of T cell receptor beta chains from one sample in a study of identical twins. One entry per CDR3 protein results from TCRdb running MiXCR on the 5' RACE reads. The data show about 190,000 distinct CDR3 sequences, 15% seen once. These same data were also listed under a study on T cells expressing NK-cell markers.

The sequenced sample was CD8+ T cells sorted from blood. These receptors all come from a woman aged 18-29 years in good health. CDR3s include the opening cysteine and the closing phenylalanine or tryptophan. D genes are given only for firm matches. Size values are once, few and many counts, or a class for expanded clones, and some rows have none.

D,J,V,size,CDR3,DNA
TRBD1,TRBJ1-6,TRBV6-2/TRBV6-3,.,CASRWTGGFSPLHF,TGTGCCAGCAGATGGACAGGGGGCTTTTCACCCCTCCACTTT
TRBD1,TRBJ2-7,TRBV7-9,few,CASSPRDRVDEQYF,TGTGCCAGCAGCCCTCGGGACAGGGTAGACGAGCAGTACTTC
.,TRBJ1-5,TRBV10-3,.,CAISLTHYSNQPQHF,TGTGCCATCAGCTTGACACATTATAGCAATCAGCCCCAGCATTTT
.,TRBJ2-1,TRBV14,many,CASSQVGGQGRNEQFF,TGTGCCAGCAGCCAAGTAGGCGGGCAGGGACGCAATGAGCAGTTCTTC
TRBD2,TRBJ2-1,TRBV9,few,CASSVAPAGVDNEQFF,TGTGCCAGCAGCGTAGCGCCAGCGGGAGTTGATAATGAGCAGTTCTTC
.,TRBJ2-7,TRBV12-3/TRBV12-4,few,CASSSPSGPTYEQYF,TGTGCCAGCAGTAGCCCCTCCGGGCCGACCTACGAGCAGTACTTC
TRBD2,TRBJ2-7,TRBV29-1,.,CSVILAAFGEQYF,TGCAGCGTAATACTAGCGGCCTTCGGGGAGCAGTACTTC
TRBD2,TRBJ2-1,TRBV3-1,.,CASSQGPGLADPYNEQFF,TGTGCCAGCAGCCAAGGCCCGGGACTAGCAGACCCTTACAATGAGCAGTTCTTC
.,TRBJ1-1,TRBV7-9,.,CASSPGERDTEAFF,TGTGCCAGCAGCCCGGGGGAGAGGGACACTGAAGCTTTCTTT
.,TRBJ2-7,TRBV3-1,few,CASSQMRPSEQYF,TGTGCCAGCAGCCAAATGCGACCCAGCGAGCAGTACTTC
.,TRBJ2-5,TRBV27,.,CASSLGRQETQYF,TGTGCCAGCAGCCTGGGCAGGCAAGAGACCCAGTACTTC
.,TRBJ2-1,TRBV13,.,CASSLIPGAGNEQFF,TGTGCCAGCAGCTTAATTCCGGGGGCTGGCAATGAGCAGTTCTTC
.,TRBJ2-1,TRBV7-2,.,CASSTGTGRYNEQFF,TGTGCCAGCAGCACCGGGACTGGTCGTTACAATGAGCAGTTCTTC
TRBD1,TRBJ1-5,TRBV6-1,.,CASRPDREEQPQHF,TGTGCCAGCAGACCCGACAGGGAGGAGCAGCCCCAGCATTTT
TRBD2,TRBJ2-7,TRBV9,few,CASSVEAGDDEQYF,TGTGCCAGCAGCGTAGAAGCGGGAGATGACGAGCAGTACTTC
.,TRBJ2-1,TRBV20-1,.,CSASLWNEQFF,TGCAGTGCTAGTTTGTGGAATGAGCAGTTCTTC
.,TRBJ1-5,TRBV6-1,.,CASTGGGGNQPQHF,TGTGCCAGCACCGGAGGAGGTGGCAATCAGCCCCAGCATTTT
TRBD2,TRBJ2-2,TRBV12-3/TRBV12-4,.,CASTPTSGGAATGELFF,TGTGCCAGCACCCCGACTAGCGGGGGGGCGGCCACCGGGGAGCTGTTTTTT
TRBD2,TRBJ2-7,TRBV20-1,few,CSALVREREVEQYF,TGCAGTGCGCTGGTTAGGGAGCGGGAGGTCGAGCAGTACTTC
.,TRBJ1-2,TRBV20-1,many,CSARDRGTYGYTF,TGCAGTGCTAGAGATCGGGGAACCTATGGCTACACCTTC
.,TRBJ2-1,TRBV30,.,CAWAQNEQFF,TGTGCCTGGGCCCAAAATGAGCAGTTCTTC
TRBD1,TRBJ2-1,TRBV16,.,CASSGSRTGGYEQFF,TGTGCCAGCAGCGGTTCGAGGACAGGGGGTTATGAGCAGTTCTTC
.,TRBJ2-6,TRBV9,.,CASSVATTHSGANVLTF,TGTGCCAGCAGCGTAGCCACCACTCACTCTGGGGCCAACGTCCTGACTTTC
.,TRBJ2-7,TRBV4-2,few,CASSQDRDFPYF,TGTGCCAGCAGCCAAGATCGTGATTTCCCGTACTTC
.,TRBJ2-3,TRBV27,many,CASGFTRGTSTDTQYF,TGTGCCAGCGGATTCACGCGCGGGACTAGCACAGATACGCAGTATTTT
.,TRBJ2-3,TRBV7-8,few,CASSLGGNTQYF,TGTGCCAGCAGCTTGGGGGGCAACACGCAGTATTTT
TRBD1,TRBJ2-3,TRBV20-1,.,CSATGGWGTDTQYF,TGCAGTGCTACAGGGGGATGGGGTACAGATACGCAGTATTTT
TRBD2,TRBJ2-7,TRBV9,many,CASSVEASGSYEQYF,TGTGCCAGCAGCGTAGAGGCCAGCGGGAGCTACGAGCAGTACTTC
.,TRBJ2-2,TRBV6-2/TRBV6-3,.,CASSEDFNGELFF,TGTGCCAGCAGTGAGGATTTCAACGGGGAGCTGTTTTTT
.,TRBJ2-1,TRBV5-6,few,CASSLGGGDEQFF,TGTGCCAGCAGCTTGGGGGGCGGCGATGAGCAGTTCTTC
TRBD1,TRBJ2-7,TRBV4-2,.,CASSPEGTGLLEQYF,TGTGCCAGCAGCCCCGAGGGGACAGGGCTCCTGGAGCAGTACTTC
.,TRBJ2-2,TRBV11-3,.,CASSSRDTGELFF,TGTGCCAGCAGCTCCCGTGACACCGGGGAGCTGTTTTTT
TRBD2,TRBJ2-4,TRBV6-2/TRBV6-3,.,CASSWDYRASGPTRDIQYF,TGTGCCAGCAGTTGGGACTATCGGGCTAGCGGGCCGACTCGAGATATTCAGTACTTC
.,TRBJ2-3,TRBV7-9,.,CASSFPTRESTDTQYF,TGTGCCAGCAGCTTCCCGACTAGGGAAAGCACAGATACGCAGTATTTT
.,TRBJ2-1,TRBV7-2,few,CASSLEEWYYNEQFF,TGTGCCAGCAGCTTAGAGGAGTGGTACTACAATGAGCAGTTCTTC
.,TRBJ2-1,TRBV7-2,.,CASSLAAGGRSSSYNEQFF,TGTGCCAGCAGCTTGGCGGCTGGGGGGAGGTCAAGCTCCTACAATGAGCAGTTCTTC
TRBD2,TRBJ2-3,TRBV27,few,CASSRTSGLTDTQYF,TGTGCCAGCAGTCGGACTAGCGGACTCACAGATACGCAGTATTTT
.,TRBJ2-1,TRBV4-3,few,CASSQGTGLNNEQFF,TGCGCCAGCAGCCAGGGAACCGGGCTTAACAATGAGCAGTTCTTC
TRBD2,TRBJ2-5,TRBV4-3,few,CASSQDNLGLAETQYF,TGCGCCAGCAGCCAAGACAACTTGGGACTAGCAGAGACCCAGTACTTC
.,TRBJ1-1,TRBV5-1,.,CASSFKIGEAFF,TGCGCCAGCAGCTTTAAGATCGGCGAAGCTTTCTTT
TRBD1,TRBJ2-1,TRBV10-2,few,CASSPGGLEQFF,TGCGCCAGCAGCCCAGGGGGCCTTGAGCAGTTCTTC
.,TRBJ2-7,TRBV30,.,CAWGPGYEQYF,TGTGCCTGGGGGCCGGGCTACGAGCAGTACTTC
TRBD2,TRBJ2-3,TRBV4-2,few,CASSQGTSGRGRDTQYF,TGTGCCAGCAGCCAAGGGACTAGCGGTCGAGGGAGAGATACGCAGTATTTT
.,TRBJ2-5,TRBV2,.,CASSRPTSPNQETQYF,TGTGCCAGCAGCCGCCCCACTAGTCCGAACCAAGAGACCCAGTACTTC
TRBD2,TRBJ2-3,TRBV6-1,few,CASSTWGGAGDTQYF,TGTGCCAGCAGTACCTGGGGGGGAGCTGGAGATACGCAGTATTTT
.,TRBJ1-2,TRBV7-9,few,CASSLKQGHGYTF,TGTGCCAGCAGCTTGAAACAGGGCCATGGCTACACCTTC
.,TRBJ1-1,TRBV7-9,many,CASSLAIREAFF,TGTGCCAGCAGCTTAGCAATCCGAGAAGCTTTCTTT
.,TRBJ2-7,TRBV27,.,CASSLSTGGYYEQYF,TGTGCCAGCAGTTTATCGACGGGCGGGTACTACGAGCAGTACTTC
.,TRBJ2-5,TRBV5-1,.,CASSLVTASPSETQYF,TGCGCCAGCAGCTTGGTTACAGCCAGCCCCTCCGAGACCCAGTACTTC
TRBD2,TRBJ2-1,TRBV20-1,few,CSAGLLAGPSYNEQFF,TGCAGTGCCGGGCTCCTAGCGGGCCCCTCCTACAATGAGCAGTTCTTC